The next 3 T cell receptor beta chains were all read from a single sample in a study of blood T cells in healthy people across ages. Then a second PCR, running roughly 7 to 11 cycles, was carried out with a sample-barcoded 5' primer and a J-beta primer mix. TCRdb passed the 5' RACE reads through MiXCR, listing each CDR3 protein once. Here the sample spans 1,500,000 or so distinct CDR3 sequences, about 45% being singletons. The sequenced sample was blood. Receptor source: a woman younger than 35 in good health.

The chain links TRBV12-3 or TRBV12-4 to TRBJ2-7; 10 bases align to TRBD2. The ends lost 4 bases at V and 6 bases at J; junction bases unmatched: 18. The CDR3 covers 18 residues. CDR3 sequence (DNA): TGTGCCAGCAGTTCCCCCCACGGCAGGACTAGCGGAGGCAGCGAGCAGTACTTC. This gives the protein CASSSPHGRTSGGSEQYF.

The V and J genes are TRBV18 and TRBJ1-4; 7 bases are shared with TRBD1. V lost 5 bases to trimming and J lost 1 base; unmatched junction nucleotides: 10. Germline V gives CDR1 KGHSH, CDR2 LQKENI. This CDR3 spans 17 amino acids. This CDR3 reads CASSDRVLEVTNEKLFF. As DNA, the CDR3 is TGTGCCAGCTCAGACAGGGTTCTGGAAGTAACTAATGAAAAACTGTTTTTT.

J is TRBJ1-2 and V is TRBV7-2; the D is unclear. The CDR3 has 14 residues. V was pared by 5 bases and J by 2 bases, with 12 bases between. Germline-derived CDR1 and CDR2 are SGHTA and FQGNSA. In DNA, the CDR3 is TGTGCCAGCAGCCCTAGCCCGACCAACTATGGCTACACCTTC. Protein sequence: CASSPSPTNYGYTF.